Reported below is one TCR beta chain. Its target antigen remains unknown. Within one base of it there is no much larger clone, and no base qualities were kept. The library was made by RT-PCR. These reads were obtained on an Illumina HiSeq 2500. Starting from the raw public reads, TCRdb applied fastp trimming at Q25, assembled clones with MiXCR and retained in-frame beta chains. Identical CDR3 proteins give one entry, which carries the most common genes and DNA. The sample table holds approximately 16,000 distinct CDR3 sequences, of which 80% to 85% were seen once. The ten biggest clones cover roughly 2% of the sample. The source of the sample is a study of yellow fever vaccine responses in identical twins (dated by TCRdb to the late 2010s). Concerning the study at large: In the study, vaccine-responding T cell clones were precisely tracked in identical twins.

CDR1 LGHNA and CDR2 YNFKEQ were looked up in the germline V gene. Relative to germline, V is 3 bases shorter and J is 1 base shorter, with 10 bases between their ends. The CDR3 holds 15 amino acids from the cysteine to the phenylalanine. The only DNA kept is the CDR3, 45 bases in frame from the first base. Broader findings and caveats from the paper: The authors reported that the T cell response to vaccination in identical twins appeared partly convergent and partly personalized.

Sequencing was performed on T cells from blood (PBMCs), unsorted or a sorted subset (not recorded which), taken before or after yellow fever vaccination (not recorded which). The origin of this receptor is a woman aged 18-29 years who received the yellow fever vaccine. Donor details come from another sample of the same person, matched by shared clones. The V gene is TRBV4-2 and the J gene is TRBJ2-1; the D gene assignment is ambiguous. DNA sequence: TGTGCCAGCAGCCAGAATTTGGGGTCCTACAATGAGCAGTTCTTC. It translates as CASSQNLGSYNEQFF.